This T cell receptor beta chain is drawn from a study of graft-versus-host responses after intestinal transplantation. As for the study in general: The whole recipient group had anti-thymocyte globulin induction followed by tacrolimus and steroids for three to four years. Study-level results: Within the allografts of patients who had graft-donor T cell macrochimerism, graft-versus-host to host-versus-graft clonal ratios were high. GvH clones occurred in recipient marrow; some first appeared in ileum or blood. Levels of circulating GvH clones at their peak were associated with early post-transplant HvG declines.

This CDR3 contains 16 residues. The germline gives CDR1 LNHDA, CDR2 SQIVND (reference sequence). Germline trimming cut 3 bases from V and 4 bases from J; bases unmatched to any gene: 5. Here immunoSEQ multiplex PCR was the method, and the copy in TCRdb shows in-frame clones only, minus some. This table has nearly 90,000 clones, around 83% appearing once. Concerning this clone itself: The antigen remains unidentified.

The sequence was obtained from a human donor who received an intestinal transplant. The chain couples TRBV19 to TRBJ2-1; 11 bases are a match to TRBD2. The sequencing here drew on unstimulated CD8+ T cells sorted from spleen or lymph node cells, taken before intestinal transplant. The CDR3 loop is CASSILLAGGYNEQFF. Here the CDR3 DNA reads TGTGCCAGTAGTATTCTGCTAGCGGGGGGATACAATGAGCAGTTCTTC.